Below are 11 T cell receptor beta chains sequenced from a single sample in a study of CD8 T cells in ankylosing spondylitis (dated by TCRdb to the late 2010s). To prepare the library, 5' RACE was applied. Sequencing was performed on an Illumina HiSeq 2500. TCRdb reanalyzed the raw reads on its own, using fastp at Q25 for trimming and MiXCR for clone calling, and kept in-frame beta chains. Entries that share a CDR3 protein sequence are merged under the most common genes and DNA. For this sample there are under 300,000 distinct CDR3 sequences; roughly a tenth appear just once. The ten largest clones take up under 7% of the sample. Sequences were obtained from blood, either unsorted or a sorted T cell fraction (not recorded which). These receptors all stem from a male donor with ankylosing spondylitis or in good health (not recorded which).

The table lists this clonotype with a few counts. V gene TRBV7-2 combines with J gene TRBJ2-7; TRBD2 aligns across 13 bases. V dropped 5 bases and J dropped 1; count of bases not matched to a gene: 5. Germline CDR1 and CDR2: SGHTA and FQGNSA. This CDR3 is built from 16 residues. This CDR3 is CASSTRLAGGSYEQYF. For the CDR3, the DNA is TGTGCCAGCAGCACCCGACTAGCGGGAGGTTCCTACGAGCAGTACTTC.

In its sample, this clonotype was seen many times. The gene calls are TRBV9 and TRBJ1-2, with D unclear. The germline V and J ends were trimmed by 3 bases and 0 bases, with 6 bases remaining between them. This CDR3 is built from 13 residues. The germline V gene encodes CDR1 SGDLS and CDR2 YYNGEE. The CDR3 sequence: CASSATPNYGYTF. The CDR3 DNA reads TGTGCCAGCAGCGCGACTCCTAACTATGGCTACACCTTC.

The gene calls are TRBV12-3 or TRBV12-4 and TRBJ2-7; TRBD1 or TRBD2 may be the D gene (5 bases each). The V gene lost 3 bases and the J gene lost 3 bases, with 12 bases spanning the gap. This CDR3 spans 14 amino acids. DNA of the CDR3: TGTGCCAGCAGTTTGGAGACAGAGGGCTACGAGCAGTACTTC. Protein: CASSLETEGYEQYF.

V is TRBV18 and J is TRBJ2-1; possible D gene TRBD2, 6 bases. Trimming left V 0 bases short and J 5 bases short, with 14 bases between. This CDR3 comprises 16 residues. The germline CDR1 and CDR2 sequences are KGHSH and LQKENI. CDR3 in DNA: TGTGCCAGCTCACCACCGGGGAGGACGGAACACAATGAGCAGTTCTTC. Protein: CASSPPGRTEHNEQFF.

V usage is TRBV9 and J usage is TRBJ2-6, with 7 bases lining up with TRBD1. J was trimmed by 2 bases and V by 4 bases; bases with no gene match: 3. This CDR3 is 15 amino acids long. Germline V gene lookup returns CDR1 SGDLS and CDR2 YYNGEE. The chain's CDR3 is CASSTTGTGANVLTF. DNA of the CDR3: TGTGCCAGCAGCACGACAGGGACTGGGGCCAACGTCCTGACTTTC.

The rearrangement links TRBV28 to TRBJ1-3, with a possible D match to TRBD1 (5 bases). CDR3 length: 15 amino acids. Trimming took off 5 bases at V and 0 bases at J, with 11 bases between the two ends. Germline loops: CDR1 MDHEN, CDR2 SYDVKM. The CDR3 here is CASSPDGGSGNTIYF. CDR3 DNA: TGTGCCAGCAGTCCGGATGGGGGCTCTGGAAACACCATATATTTT.

This clonotype was recorded many times. The V and J genes are TRBV6-5 and TRBJ1-1; no clear D. V shed 4 bases and J shed 6 bases, with 15 bases lying between them. Germline V gene data show CDR1 as MNHEY and CDR2 as SVGAGI. This CDR3 has 14 residues. CDR3 loop: CASSSGVGVSEAFF. CDR3 bases: TGTGCCAGCAGTTCAGGTGTCGGGGTTTCTGAAGCTTTCTTT.

Many counts were recorded for this clonotype. The V and J genes are TRBV7-3 and TRBJ2-3; D gene uncertain. The V end lost 8 bases, the J end lost 0 bases, and 12 bases lay between the germline ends. This CDR3 has 14 residues. Per the germline V gene, CDR1 is SGHTA and CDR2 is FQGTGA. Here the CDR3 reads CASRASASTDTQYF. CDR3 nucleotide sequence: TGTGCCAGCCGGGCTTCCGCTAGCACAGATACGCAGTATTTT.

This clonotype was recorded at least ten times. This chain joins TRBV10-2 and TRBJ2-1; no reliable D call. Germline-derived CDR1 and CDR2 are WSHSY and SAAADI. CDR3 length equals 15 residues. Trimming pared 3 bases from V and 4 bases from J, leaving 13 bases between. The CDR3 DNA sequence: TGCGCCAGCAGTGACAGTCTAGAAGGTTACAATGAGCAGTTCTTC. It yields the protein CASSDSLEGYNEQFF.

In this sample, this clonotype turned up many times. The chain joins TRBV4-2 to TRBJ2-3; the match to TRBD2 covers 10 bases. The J segment lost 2 bases and the V segment lost 5 bases, leaving 7 bases of the junction unmatched. Per germline, CDR1 LGHNA and CDR2 YNFKEQ. The CDR3 has 16 residues. The CDR3 loop reads CASSSRTSGNTDTQYF. CDR3 coding DNA: TGTGCCAGCAGCTCTAGGACTAGCGGCAACACAGATACGCAGTATTTT.

This clonotype was recorded at least ten times. The chain uses TRBV20-1 and TRBJ1-5, with D uncertain. Germline CDR1 reads DFQATT; CDR2 reads SNEGSKA (reference sequence). The CDR3 totals 13 residues. V was pared by 3 bases and J by 7 bases, with 13 bases between. The CDR3 here is CSASLSGYQPQHF. CDR3 sequence (DNA): TGCAGTGCTAGCTTATCGGGTTACCAGCCCCAGCATTTT.